This T cell receptor beta chain was identified in a study of blood T cells in healthy people across ages. Primed by a sample-barcoded 5' primer and a J-beta primer mix, a second PCR proceeded for 7 to 11 cycles. TCRdb reprocessed the 5' RACE reads via MiXCR and lists one record per CDR3 protein. This table holds hundreds of thousands of distinct CDR3 sequences, about 27% found once. The sample also formed part of further work on T cells of mothers and their children.

This clonotype originated in a boy between 2 and 10 years old in good health. The sequenced sample was blood.

CDR3 loop: CSASFFDRVSETQYF. Here the CDR3 DNA reads TGCAGTGCTAGCTTCTTCGACAGGGTTTCCGAGACCCAGTACTTC. This rearrangement joins TRBV20-1 to TRBJ2-5; TRBD1 agrees at 7 bases. After removal of 3 bases from V and 5 bases from J, the junction contained 12 bases not matched to a gene. Looked up from germline, CDR1 is DFQATT and CDR2 is SNEGSKA (reference sequence). This CDR3 is 15 amino acids long.